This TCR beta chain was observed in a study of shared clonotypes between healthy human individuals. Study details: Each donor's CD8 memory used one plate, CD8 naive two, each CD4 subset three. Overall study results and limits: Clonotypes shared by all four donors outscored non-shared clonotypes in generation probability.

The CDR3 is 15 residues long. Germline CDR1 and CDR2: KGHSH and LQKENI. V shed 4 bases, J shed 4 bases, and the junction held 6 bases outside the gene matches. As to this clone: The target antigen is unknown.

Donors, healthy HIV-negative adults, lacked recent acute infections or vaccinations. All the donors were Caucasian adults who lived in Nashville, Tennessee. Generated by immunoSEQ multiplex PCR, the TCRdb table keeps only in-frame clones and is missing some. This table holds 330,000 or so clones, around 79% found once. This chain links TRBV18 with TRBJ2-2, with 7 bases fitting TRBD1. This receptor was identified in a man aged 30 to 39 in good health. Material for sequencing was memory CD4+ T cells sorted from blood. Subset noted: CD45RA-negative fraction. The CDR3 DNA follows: TGTGCCAGCTCACGTGAGGACAGGCCCACCGGGGAGCTGTTTTTT. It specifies CASSREDRPTGELFF.